This is a list of T cell receptor beta chains from one sample in a study of blood T cell repertoires in COVID-19. TCRdb's table, derived via immunoSEQ multiplex PCR, lists solely in-frame clones and lacks some. The sample comprises about 310,000 clones, roughly nine tenths of which are singletons, and less than 9.5% rests with the top ten. What was sequenced was PBMCs or T cells enriched from blood (not recorded which). The receptors originated from a woman aged 30 to 39 who had recovered from COVID-19. The CDR3 runs from the conserved cysteine through the conserved F or W. A D gene is named only where the DNA matches it firmly. The listing skips clone size in some rows; elsewhere it reads once, few, many or a size class.

D: -
J: TRBJ2-7
V: TRBV4-2
size: -
DNA: TGTGCCAGCAGCCAAGCTTCTGACATTGGAACCTACGAGCAGTACTTC
CDR3: CASSQASDIGTYEQYF

D: -
J: TRBJ1-2
V: TRBV5-4
size: once
DNA: TGTGCCAGCAGCGTGGACCGTCAGTATGGCTACACCTTC
CDR3: CASSVDRQYGYTF

D: TRBD1
J: TRBJ1-3
V: TRBV19
size: -
DNA: TGTGCCAGTATAGGGGACAGACGAAACACCATATATTTT
CDR3: CASIGDRRNTIYF

D: TRBD1
J: TRBJ2-2
V: TRBV5-1
size: -
DNA: TGCGCCAGCAGCTGGACAGGTTACACCGGGGAGCTGTTTTTT
CDR3: CASSWTGYTGELFF

D: TRBD1
J: TRBJ1-1
V: TRBV6-5
size: -
DNA: TGTGCCAGCAGGACGACAGGGGGAGGTACTGAAGCTTTCTTT
CDR3: CASRTTGGGTEAFF

D: -
J: TRBJ2-1
V: TRBV27
size: few
DNA: TGTGCCAGCAGTCCACCCTCCAGAATGCAGTTCTTC
CDR3: CASSPPSRMQFF

D: TRBD1
J: TRBJ1-2
V: TRBV4-1
size: -
DNA: TGCGCCAGCAGCCAAGGAACCAGAACCACAGGGGGCGGTAACTATGGCTACACCTTC
CDR3: CASSQGTRTTGGGNYGYTF

D: -
J: TRBJ2-3
V: TRBV10-1
size: -
DNA: TGCGCCAGCAGTGAACTCGCAGGGGCGAACACAGATACGCAGTATTTT
CDR3: CASSELAGANTDTQYF

D: TRBD1
J: TRBJ1-1
V: TRBV5-5
size: -
DNA: TGTGCCAGCAGTTGGGACAGCAGACAGAACACTGAAGCTTTCTTT
CDR3: CASSWDSRQNTEAFF

D: -
J: TRBJ2-3
V: TRBV5-1
size: -
DNA: TGCGCCAGCAGCTTCCCGGCAGATACGCAGTATTTT
CDR3: CASSFPADTQYF

D: -
J: TRBJ1-1
V: TRBV18
size: -
DNA: TGTGCCAGCTCACCTGGTATGGGGACACGGGCTTTCTTT
CDR3: CASSPGMGTRAFF

D: TRBD2
J: TRBJ2-1
V: TRBV18
size: -
DNA: TGTGCCAGCTCACGGGGGGGATCGAGCTCCTACAATGAGCAGTTCTTC
CDR3: CASSRGGSSSYNEQFF

D: TRBD2
J: TRBJ2-7
V: TRBV2
size: -
DNA: TGTGCCAGCAGGGCACTAGCGGGAGGATTCGCCGAGCAGTACTTC
CDR3: CASRALAGGFAEQYF

D: -
J: TRBJ2-1
V: TRBV27
size: -
DNA: TGTGCCAGCAGTTCTATTAGAGATGAGCAGTTCTTC
CDR3: CASSSIRDEQFF

D: -
J: TRBJ2-7
V: TRBV4-1
size: -
DNA: TGCGCCAGCAGCCCCGATGGCGGGAAGGCCTACGAGCAGTACTTC
CDR3: CASSPDGGKAYEQYF

D: -
J: TRBJ1-6
V: TRBV18
size: -
DNA: TGTGCCAGCTCACTCTCAAGTGGGGGGGCCCTCCACTTT
CDR3: CASSLSSGGALHF

D: -
J: TRBJ2-7
V: TRBV10-3
size: -
DNA: TGTGCCATCAGTGAATTTGAGAACAGCGGGCCCAGCTCCTACGAGCAGTACTTC
CDR3: CAISEFENSGPSSYEQYF

D: TRBD2
J: TRBJ2-1
V: TRBV30
size: -
DNA: TGTGCCTGGGGCCCACTAGCGGGAGGGAACAATGAGCAGTTCTTC
CDR3: CAWGPLAGGNNEQFF

D: TRBD2
J: TRBJ2-3
V: TRBV7-3
size: -
DNA: TGTGCCAGCAGCTTAACTCCTAGGATAGCGGGAGGTTCTAGCACAGATACGCAGTATTTT
CDR3: CASSLTPRIAGGSSTDTQYF